Listed below are T cell receptor beta chains from one sample, sequenced in a study of CD4 and CD8 cells across lung adenocarcinoma regions. TCRdb re-analysed the PCR reads in MiXCR, keeping a single row per CDR3 protein. The sample has about 25,000 distinct CDR3 sequences, 50% to 55% seen once. The sequenced material came from CD8+ T cells from the center of a lung tumor. The source of these receptors is a male donor with lung adenocarcinoma. The CD4 and CD8 labels of this study may be unreliable. CDR3s include the opening cysteine and the closing phenylalanine or tryptophan. A D gene is named only where the DNA matches it firmly. The size field is filled for only some rows; it gives once, few, many or a size class.

V gene	clone size	D gene	J gene	CDR3 protein	CDR3 DNA
TRBV6-1	many	NA	TRBJ1-2	CASSEKEGSRTF	TGTGCCAGCAGTGAAAAGGAAGGGTCCCGCACCTTC
TRBV6-4	NA	NA	TRBJ2-4	CASSDSGPGVKDTQYF	TGTGCCAGCAGTGACTCGGGGCCGGGAGTTAAAGATACTCAGTATTTC
TRBV7-6	NA	NA	TRBJ2-3	CARGLGGGEPDTQYF	TGTGCCAGGGGCTTAGGAGGCGGAGAGCCAGATACCCAGTATTTC
TRBV27	NA	TRBD2	TRBJ2-3	CASTLLAGGSTDTQYF	TGTGCTAGCACTTTACTTGCGGGGGGAAGCACAGATACGCAGTATTTC
TRBV6-1	NA	NA	TRBJ1-2	CASSEYGREDGYTF	TGTGCCAGCAGTGAATATGGCAGGGAGGATGGCTACACCTTC
TRBV6-1	few	TRBD2	TRBJ2-1	CASSGLAGGPEQFF	TGTGCCAGCAGCGGGCTAGCGGGGGGACCTGAGCAGTTCTTC
TRBV6-1	few	NA	TRBJ2-3	CASSEAGLGVKDIQYF	TGTGCCAGCAGTGAAGCGGGGCTGGGGGTTAAGGATATTCAGTATTTT
TRBV11-2	NA	NA	TRBJ2-1	CASSLEPPGEQFF	TGTGCCAGCAGCTTAGAGCCCCCTGGTGAGCAGTTCTTC
TRBV10-3	few	NA	TRBJ2-1	CAISGGVDEQFF	TGTGCCATCAGTGGGGGGGTCGATGAGCAGTTCTTC
TRBV10-3	NA	NA	TRBJ2-5	CAGIRGRGQETQYF	TGTGCGGGGATCAGGGGCCGTGGCCAAGAGACCCAGTACTTT
TRBV6-1	medium-sized	TRBD1	TRBJ2-1	CASSDPIKTGVVYNEQFF	TGTGCCAGCAGTGACCCAATAAAGACAGGGGTCGTCTACAATGAGCAGTTCTTC
TRBV10-1	NA	NA	TRBJ1-2	CASILYGQINNEDIF	TGCGCCAGCATCTTGTACGGACAGATTAACAATGAAGATATCTTT
TRBV12-5	NA	TRBD2	TRBJ2-5	CASGLRRRAGGLETQYF	TGTGCTAGTGGTTTGAGAAGACGAGCGGGAGGGCTAGAGACCCAGTACTTC
TRBV6-1	NA	NA	TRBJ2-5	CASAGWGGRLTETQYF	TGTGCCAGCGCGGGGTGGGGGGGGCGACTCACAGAGACCCAGTACTTC
TRBV7-2	NA	NA	TRBJ2-3	CASSLRGNTDTQYF	TGTGCCAGCAGCTTAAGGGGTAACACGGATACGCAGTATTTT
TRBV6-1	few	TRBD2	TRBJ2-1	CASRIGTSRHNEQFF	TGTGCCAGCCGGATCGGGACTAGCAGACACAATGAGCAGTTCTTC
TRBV6-1	NA	NA	TRBJ2-5	CASSGGRQKQTQYF	TGTGCCAGCAGCGGGGGCCGTCAAAAACAGACCCAGTACTTC
TRBV27	NA	TRBD1	TRBJ2-1	CASSLDRVGEQFF	TGTGCCAGCAGTTTAGACAGGGTGGGGGAGCAGTTCTTC
TRBV6-1	NA	NA	TRBJ2-5	CASRGYQETQYF	TGTGCCAGCCGGGGGTACCAAGAGACCCAGTACTTC
TRBV27	NA	NA	TRBJ2-4	CGSGSGLQGTNTQYF	TGTGGCAGCGGTTCGGGGCTACAGGGCACAAATACTCAGTACTTC
TRBV6-1	NA	TRBD2	TRBJ2-3	CASSQGTTVQYF	TGTGCCAGCAGTCAAGGGACTACCGTGCAGTATTTT
TRBV6-1	NA	TRBD1	TRBJ1-4	CASSDNRGGGGLFF	TGTGCCAGCAGTGACAACAGGGGGGGGGGAGGACTGTTTTTT
TRBV6-5	NA	NA	TRBJ1-2	CASSYGGNYGYTF	TGTGCCAGCAGTTACGGGGGCAACTATGGCTACACCTTC
TRBV6-4	NA	NA	TRBJ2-3	CGSRELGSKNIQYF	TGTGGCAGCAGGGAGCTGGGATCCAAAAACATTCAGTACTTT
TRBV6-4	many	NA	TRBJ1-6	CASSDTAYNSPLHF	TGTGCCAGCAGTGACACAGCCTATAATTCACCCCTCCACTTT
TRBV5-1	NA	NA	TRBJ2-1	CASSLGWTQEQFF	TGCGCCAGCAGCTTGGGTTGGACACAAGAGCAGTTCTTC
TRBV10-3	NA	TRBD1	TRBJ2-5	CAIRASGTEETQYF	TGTGCCATCAGAGCTTCCGGGACAGAAGAGACCCAGTACTTC
TRBV2	once	TRBD1	TRBJ2-1	CASSRGGALHNEQFF	TGTGCCAGCAGCCGAGGGGGCGCCCTCCACAATGAGCAGTTCTTC
TRBV10-3	once	TRBD2	TRBJ2-4	CAIRAAGAKDTQYF	TGTGCCATCAGGGCGGCGGGAGCCAAAGATACGCAGTACTTC
TRBV7-6	NA	NA	TRBJ2-3	CASSLGGGGTDTDTQYF	TGTGCCAGCAGCTTGGGGGGGGGGGGCACCGACACAGATACGCAGTATTTT
TRBV6-1	NA	TRBD1	TRBJ2-5	CASRFGDRAKDTQYF	TGTGCCAGCAGGTTCGGGGACAGAGCCAAAGATACCCAGTACTTC
TRBV11-3	NA	NA	TRBJ2-4	CASSFDPGNIQYF	TGTGCCAGCAGCTTCGATCCGGGGAACATTCAGTACTTC
TRBV6-1	NA	NA	TRBJ2-1	CASRLWTENEQFF	TGTGCCAGCCGCCTATGGACCGAAAATGAGCAGTTCTTC
TRBV10-3	few	TRBD1	TRBJ2-2	CASSDPLTGGRTGELFF	TGTGCCAGCAGTGATCCACTCACAGGGGGCAGGACCGGGGAGCTGTTTTTT
TRBV6-1	medium-sized	NA	TRBJ2-2	CASSESFGELFF	TGTGCCAGCAGTGAAAGTTTCGGGGAGCTGTTTTTT